This TCR beta chain stems from a study of CD8 T cells in Susac syndrome. Study-wide points: CD4+ T cell repertoires in Susac syndrome exhibited no evidence of clonal expansion.

CDR3 length: 12 residues. The V end lost 6 bases, the J end lost 11 bases, and 16 bases lay between the germline ends. Per germline, CDR1 KGHSH and CDR2 LQKENI. Random hexamers primed reverse transcription of about 0.45 to 1 ug RNA. TCRdb processed the immunoSEQ multiplex PCR reads anew with MiXCR; each CDR3 protein has one entry. The sample consists of about 180,000 distinct CDR3 sequences, around 94% of them appearing once. In the case of this clonotype: Its antigen is not known.

J is TRBJ1-2 and V is TRBV18, with D perhaps TRBD1 (6 bases). Source material: CD4+ T cells from PBMCs. This sequence originates from a human donor with Susac syndrome. The DNA of the CDR3 is TGTGCCAGCTCCCAAGACAGGTCGAGGTACACCTTC. Protein: CASSQDRSRYTF. Full variable domain (rest looked up from reference TRBV18 and TRBJ1-2): NAGVMQNPRHLVRRRGQEARLRCSPMKGHSHVYWYRQLPEEGLKFMVYLQKENIIDESGMPKERFSAEFPKEGPSILRIQQVVRGDSAAYFCASSQDRSRYTFGSGTRLTVV.